The 12 T cell receptor beta chains presented below share a single source sample, sequenced in a study of neurological immune-mediated disorders. TCRdb reprocessed the 5' RACE reads with MiXCR, giving one entry per CDR3 protein. Among around 28,000 distinct CDR3 sequences listed, 6.6% were seen once. Sequenced material: PBMCs. These TCRs come from a woman aged 45-65 years in good health.

The sample holds many counts of this clonotype. The V call is TRBV6-6, the J call TRBJ1-1; no clear D. The CDR3 covers 12 residues. Germline V gives CDR1 MNHNY, CDR2 SVGAGI (reference sequence). With 2 bases removed from V and 5 bases from J, the gap between germline ends came to 6 bases. The CDR3 DNA follows: TGTGCCAGCAGTTACGGGTGGACTGAAGCTTTCTTT. This translates into CASSYGWTEAFF.

Many counts were recorded for this clonotype. The J gene is TRBJ2-1, the V gene TRBV3-1; D gene ambiguous. Germline V gives CDR1 LGHDT, CDR2 YNNKEL (reference sequence). The V and J ends lost 2 bases and 7 bases respectively, with 3 bases between them. The CDR3 runs to 11 residues. CDR3 DNA: TGTGCCAGCAGCCAACTGAATGAGCAGTTCTTC. Translated: CASSQLNEQFF.

This clonotype was detected ten times or more. The chain recombines TRBV20-1 with TRBJ2-7; TRBD1 is a possible D gene (6 bases). Trimming took off 0 bases at V and 4 bases at J, with 19 bases between the two ends. The CDR3 length is 16 residues. CDR1 and CDR2 (germline): DFQATT, SNEGSKA (reference sequence). CDR3 sequence reads: CSARDRDNPRIYEQYF. In DNA, the CDR3 is TGCAGTGCTAGAGATCGGGACAACCCAAGGATATACGAGCAGTACTTC.

The table lists this clonotype with many counts. The chain couples TRBV29-1 to TRBJ2-3; weak D call: TRBD2 (9 bases). Germline CDR1 is SQVTM and CDR2 is ANQGSEA. The CDR3 consists of 16 residues. Trimming took off 7 bases at V and 6 bases at J, with 26 bases between the two ends. The CDR3 sequence: CSAQGASGKRSDTQYF. In DNA form, the CDR3 reads TGCAGCGCCCAGGGGGCTAGCGGGAAGCGCTCGGATACGCAGTATTTT.

V usage is TRBV24-1 and J usage is TRBJ2-3; perhaps TRBD1 as D (6 bases). Between the trimmed V and J ends, which lost 7 bases and 3 bases, there was a span of 16 bases. CDR3 length: 15 residues. The V gene's germline CDR1 is KGHDR and CDR2 SFDVKD. CDR3 sequence: CATRGMGAGTDTQYF. In nucleotides, the CDR3 is TGTGCCACCAGAGGTATGGGGGCTGGAACAGATACGCAGTATTTT.

There are many counts of this clonotype. The gene calls are TRBV3-1 and TRBJ2-7; tentative D call: TRBD1 (5 bases). Trimming pared 3 bases from V and 3 bases from J, leaving 9 bases between. Germline CDR1 LGHDT, CDR2 YNNKEL (reference sequence). This CDR3 has 13 residues. CDR3: CASSQDNLYEQYF. CDR3 in DNA: TGTGCCAGCAGCCAGGACAATCTCTACGAGCAGTACTTC.

In this sample, this clonotype turned up many times. The chain is built from TRBV7-2 and TRBJ2-5; D perhaps matches TRBD2 (5 bases). This CDR3 spans 15 amino acids. The germline V gene has CDR1 SGHTA and CDR2 FQGNSA. Deletions cut 1 base from V and 5 bases from J, with 14 bases between. The CDR3 protein is CASSLDGSPSETQYF. In nucleotides, the CDR3 is TGTGCCAGCAGCTTAGATGGGAGTCCTTCCGAGACCCAGTACTTC. The whole variable domain, remainder taken from reference TRBV7-2 and TRBJ2-5, is GAGVSQSPSNKVTEKGKDVELRCDPISGHTALYWYRQSLGQGLEFLIYFQGNSAPDKSGLPSDRFSAERTGGSVSTLTIQRTQQEDSAVYLCASSLDGSPSETQYFGPGTRLLVL.

This clonotype was found many times. V is TRBV20-1 and J is TRBJ1-2; 9 bases are shared with TRBD1. Per the germline V gene, CDR1 is DFQATT and CDR2 is SNEGSKA (reference sequence). The CDR3 contains 15 residues. The V gene end was trimmed by 2 bases and the J gene end by 4 bases; junction bases not matched to a gene: 8. In nucleotides, the CDR3 is TGCAGTGCTAGAATTTGGGACAGGGATCTCTATGGCTACACCTTC. This translates into CSARIWDRDLYGYTF.

This clonotype was recorded many times. The rearrangement uses TRBV14 and TRBJ2-2, with D possibly matching TRBD2 (6 bases). Germline loops: CDR1 SGHDN, CDR2 FVKESK. V was clipped by 1 base and J by 3 bases, with 12 bases between them. CDR3 length: 16 residues. CDR3 nucleotide sequence: TGTGCCAGCAGCCAAGGGCTAGCGCTCGACACCGGGGAGCTGTTTTTT. It encodes CASSQGLALDTGELFF.

This clonotype was found many times. The rearrangement joins TRBV29-1 to TRBJ2-1; D possibly corresponds to TRBD1 (6 bases). The CDR3 runs to 11 residues. Germline V CDR1 and CDR2: SQVTM, ANQGSEA. V was shortened by 8 bases and J by 6 bases, with 11 bases between the two germline ends. The CDR3 sequence is CSTRDTNEQFF. The CDR3 region has the DNA TGCAGCACCCGGGACACCAATGAGCAGTTCTTC.

There are many counts of this clonotype. The chain carries TRBV7-9 and TRBJ1-1, with TRBD1 matching over 8 bases. Germline V gene lookup returns CDR1 SEHNR and CDR2 FQNEAQ (reference sequence). This CDR3 spans 22 amino acids. Trimming took 8 bases from V and 1 from J; bases not matched to a gene: 30. The CDR3 is CASESTLYRKGQDGLKNTEAFF. The CDR3 DNA reads as TGTGCCAGCGAGTCAACGTTATATAGGAAGGGACAGGATGGCCTTAAGAACACTGAAGCTTTCTTT.

There are many counts of this clonotype. The CDR3 DNA reads as TGTGCCAGCAGTTCGGCAGAAGGCCATGAGCAGTTCTTC. It is translated as CASSSAEGHEQFF. The chain has TRBV2 and TRBJ2-1; D unresolved. This CDR3 spans 13 amino acids. CDR1 and CDR2 (germline): SNHLY, FYNNEI. Between the trimmed V and J ends, which lost 5 bases and 8 bases, there was a span of 13 bases. Combining the CDR3 with reference TRBV2 and TRBJ2-1 gives the whole variable domain EPEVTQTPSHQVTQMGQEVILRCVPISNHLYFYWYRQILGQKVEFLVSFYNNEISEKSEIFDDQFSVERPDGSNFTLKIRSTKLEDSAMYFCASSSAEGHEQFFGPGTRLTVL.